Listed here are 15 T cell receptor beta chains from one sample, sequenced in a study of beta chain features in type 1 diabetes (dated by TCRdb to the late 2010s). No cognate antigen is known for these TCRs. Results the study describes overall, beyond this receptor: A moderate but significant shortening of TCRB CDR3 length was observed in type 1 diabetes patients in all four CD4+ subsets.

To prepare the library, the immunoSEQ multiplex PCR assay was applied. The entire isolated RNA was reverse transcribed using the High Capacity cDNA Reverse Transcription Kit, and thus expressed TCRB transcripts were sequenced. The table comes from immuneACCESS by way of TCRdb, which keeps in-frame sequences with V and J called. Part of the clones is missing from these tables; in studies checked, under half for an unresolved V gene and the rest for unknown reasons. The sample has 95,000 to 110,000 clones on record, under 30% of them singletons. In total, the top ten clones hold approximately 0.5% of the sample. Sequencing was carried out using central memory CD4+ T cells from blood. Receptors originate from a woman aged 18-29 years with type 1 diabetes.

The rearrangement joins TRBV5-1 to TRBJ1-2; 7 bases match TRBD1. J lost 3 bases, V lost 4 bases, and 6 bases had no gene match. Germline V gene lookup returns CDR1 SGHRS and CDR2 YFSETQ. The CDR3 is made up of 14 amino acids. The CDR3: CASSRGGTDYGYTF. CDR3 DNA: TGCGCCAGCAGCCGGGGCGGGACAGACTATGGCTACACCTTC.

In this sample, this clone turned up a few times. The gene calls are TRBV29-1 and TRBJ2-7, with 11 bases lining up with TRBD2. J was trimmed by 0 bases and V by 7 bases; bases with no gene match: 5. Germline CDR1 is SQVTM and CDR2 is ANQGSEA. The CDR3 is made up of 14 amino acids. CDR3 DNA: TGCAGCGCTGGAACTAGCGGGAGCTCCTACGAGCAGTACGTC. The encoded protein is CSAGTSGSSYEQYV.

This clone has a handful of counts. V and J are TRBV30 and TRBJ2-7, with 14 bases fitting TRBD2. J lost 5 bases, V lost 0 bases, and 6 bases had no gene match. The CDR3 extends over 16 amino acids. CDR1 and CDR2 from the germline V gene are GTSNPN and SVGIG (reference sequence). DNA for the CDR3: TGTGCCTGGAGTGTGGGACTAGCGGGAGTTTTGAACGAGCAGTACTTC. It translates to CAWSVGLAGVLNEQYF.

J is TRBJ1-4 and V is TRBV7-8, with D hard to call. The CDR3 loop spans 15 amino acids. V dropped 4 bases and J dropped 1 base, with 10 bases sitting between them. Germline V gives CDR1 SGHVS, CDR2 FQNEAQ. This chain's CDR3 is CASSSRRLTNEKLFF. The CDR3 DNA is TGTGCCAGCAGCTCCCGCCGACTAACTAATGAAAAACTGTTTTTT.

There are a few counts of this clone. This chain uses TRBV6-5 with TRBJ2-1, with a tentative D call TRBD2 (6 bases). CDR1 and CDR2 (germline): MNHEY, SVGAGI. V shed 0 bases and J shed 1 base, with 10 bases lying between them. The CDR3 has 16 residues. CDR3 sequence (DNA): TGTGCCAGCAGTTACTCCCGGGGGTTATCCTACAATGAGCAGTTCTTC. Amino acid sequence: CASSYSRGLSYNEQFF.

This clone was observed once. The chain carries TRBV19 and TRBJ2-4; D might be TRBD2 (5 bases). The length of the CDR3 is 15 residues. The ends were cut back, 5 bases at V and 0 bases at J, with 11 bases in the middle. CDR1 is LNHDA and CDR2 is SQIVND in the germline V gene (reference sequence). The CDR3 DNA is TGTGCCAGTAGTGGACTGGATCCAGCCAAAAACATTCAGTACTTC. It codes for CASSGLDPAKNIQYF.

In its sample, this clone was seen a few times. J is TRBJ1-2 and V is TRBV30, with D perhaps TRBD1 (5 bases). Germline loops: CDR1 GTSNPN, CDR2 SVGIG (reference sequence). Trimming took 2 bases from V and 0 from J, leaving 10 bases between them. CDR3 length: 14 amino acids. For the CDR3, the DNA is TGTGCCTGGAGTCCGTCGACAGCTAACTATGGCTACACCTTC. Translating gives CAWSPSTANYGYTF.

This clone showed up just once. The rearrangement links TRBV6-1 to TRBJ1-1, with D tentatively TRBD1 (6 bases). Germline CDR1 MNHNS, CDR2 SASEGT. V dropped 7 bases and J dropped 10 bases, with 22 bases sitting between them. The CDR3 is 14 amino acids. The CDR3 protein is CASTQGSGGRRAFF. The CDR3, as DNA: TGTGCCAGCACGCAGGGGAGTGGGGGCAGGAGAGCTTTCTTT.

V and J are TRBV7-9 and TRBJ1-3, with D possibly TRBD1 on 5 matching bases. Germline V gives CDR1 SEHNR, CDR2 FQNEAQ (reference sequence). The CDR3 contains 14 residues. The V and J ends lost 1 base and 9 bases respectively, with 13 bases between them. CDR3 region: CASSLDRTGGTIYF. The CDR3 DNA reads TGTGCCAGCAGCTTAGATCGAACAGGTGGCACCATATATTTT.

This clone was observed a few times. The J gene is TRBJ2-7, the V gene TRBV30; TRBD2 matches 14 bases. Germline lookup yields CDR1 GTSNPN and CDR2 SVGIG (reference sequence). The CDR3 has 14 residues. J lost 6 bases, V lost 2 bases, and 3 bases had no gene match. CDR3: CAWSHGLAGGEQYF. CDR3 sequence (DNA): TGTGCCTGGAGTCACGGACTAGCGGGAGGCGAGCAGTACTTC.

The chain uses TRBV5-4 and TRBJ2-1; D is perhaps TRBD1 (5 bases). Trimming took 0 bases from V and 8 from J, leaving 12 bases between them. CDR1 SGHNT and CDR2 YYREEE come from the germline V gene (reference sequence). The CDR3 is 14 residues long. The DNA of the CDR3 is TGTGCCAGCAGCTTGGGGGGCGGCTGGGATGAGCAGTTCTTC. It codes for CASSLGGGWDEQFF.

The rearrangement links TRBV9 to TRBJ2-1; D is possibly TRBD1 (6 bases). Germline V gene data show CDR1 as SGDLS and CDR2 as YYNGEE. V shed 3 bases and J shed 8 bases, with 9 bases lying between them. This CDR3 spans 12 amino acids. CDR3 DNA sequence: TGTGCCAGCAGCGCAGGGGAGTATGAGCAGTTCTTC. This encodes CASSAGEYEQFF.

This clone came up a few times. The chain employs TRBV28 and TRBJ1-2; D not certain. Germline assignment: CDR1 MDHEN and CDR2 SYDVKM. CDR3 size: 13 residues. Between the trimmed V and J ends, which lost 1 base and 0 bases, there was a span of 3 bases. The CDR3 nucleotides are TGTGCCAGCAGTTTATTCTCTAACTATGGCTACACCTTC. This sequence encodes CASSLFSNYGYTF.

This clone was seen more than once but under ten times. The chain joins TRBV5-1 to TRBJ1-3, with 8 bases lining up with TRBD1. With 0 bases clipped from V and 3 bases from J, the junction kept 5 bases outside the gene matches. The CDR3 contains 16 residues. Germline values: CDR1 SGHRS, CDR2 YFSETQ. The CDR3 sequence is CASSLVGQGLGNTIYF. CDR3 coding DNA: TGCGCCAGCAGCTTGGTCGGACAGGGCCTTGGAAACACCATATATTTT.

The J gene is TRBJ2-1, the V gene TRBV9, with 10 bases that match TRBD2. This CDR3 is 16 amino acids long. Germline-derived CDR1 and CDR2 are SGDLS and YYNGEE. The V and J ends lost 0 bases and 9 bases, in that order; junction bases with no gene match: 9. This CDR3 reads CASSVGASGRAGEQFF. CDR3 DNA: TGTGCCAGCAGCGTAGGGGCCAGCGGGAGGGCGGGTGAGCAGTTCTTC.